The TCR beta chain described here comes from a study of blood T cell repertoires in COVID-19. At the level of the study: Samples of COVID-19 (acute and convalescent) were obtained from the United States, Italy and Spain. T cells, B-cell-depleted T cells, or PBMCs provided the cDNA or gDNA that served as material.

Seattle-derived patients entered the study during active infection and were followed longitudinally. This clone was observed a single time. Per the original data handling: Amplification of reference gene primers was used by the study to estimate nucleated cell counts. Some clones are missing from TCRdb's copy, which holds only in-frame ones; the method was immunoSEQ multiplex PCR. V, J and clone size derive from that table, while D and trimming were established from the DNA sequence. Of some 180,000 clones listed, 79% were seen once; the top ten hold nearly 6%. The CDR3 is 18 amino acids. CDR1 is SGHRS, CDR2 YFSETQ, per germline. After removal of 7 bases from V and 7 bases from J, the junction contained 19 bases not matched to a gene.

The V call is TRBV5-1, the J call TRBJ2-1, with 11 bases identical to TRBD2. This TCR derives from a woman between 35 and 50 years old with COVID-19, enrolled during active disease. The specimen was peripheral blood. Here the CDR3 DNA reads TGCGCCAGCGGACCAACGAGCGGGACTAGCGGCCGCGGGAATGAGCAGTTCTTC. Amino acid sequence: CASGPTSGTSGRGNEQFF.